This entry lists 11 T cell receptor beta chains sequenced from one sample in a study of blood T cell repertoires in COVID-19. TCRdb's copy holds only in-frame clones and misses some; the assay was immunoSEQ multiplex PCR. The sample yields some 50,000 clones, almost 85% seen once. The specimen sequenced was peripheral blood. These receptors came from a human donor in a cohort sampled during active COVID-19.

J is TRBJ1-1 and V is TRBV4-3, with a weak D call TRBD1 (6 bases). The CDR3 spans 16 residues. Between the trimmed V and J ends, which lost 0 bases and 3 bases, there was a span of 14 bases. The V gene's germline CDR1 is LGHNA and CDR2 YSLEER. CDR3 amino acids: CASSQDGHRVDTEAFF. Written as DNA, the CDR3 is TGCGCCAGCAGCCAAGATGGGCACAGGGTTGACACTGAAGCTTTCTTT.

This chain uses TRBV21-1 with TRBJ1-1. TRBV21-1 has pseudogene status. This CDR3 comprises 14 residues. The CDR3 protein is CASSKLRSNTEAFF. The CDR3 bases are TGTGCCAGCAGCAAATTGAGGTCCAACACTGAAGCTTTCTTT.

This chain links TRBV4-2 with TRBJ2-2; no definite D call. There are 15 residues in the CDR3. V lost 1 base and J lost 8, with 14 bases in between. Germline lookup yields CDR1 LGHNA and CDR2 YNFKEQ. CDR3 in amino acids: CASSQGLSPWGELFF. The CDR3 DNA reads as TGTGCCAGCAGCCAAGGGCTGTCCCCGTGGGGGGAGCTGTTTTTT.

V is TRBV25-1 and J is TRBJ2-1; 12 bases agree with TRBD2. CDR1 and CDR2 from the germline V gene are MGHDK and SYGVNS. The CDR3 contains 15 residues. V lost 4 bases, J lost 5 bases, and 3 bases stayed unmatched. The CDR3 DNA reads as TGTGCCAGCAGTGCCCGACTAGCGGGGGACAATGAGCAGTTCTTC. Amino acids: CASSARLAGDNEQFF.

This clone appeared once. This chain joins TRBV12-3 or TRBV12-4 and TRBJ2-5; 8 positions match TRBD1. Trimming removed 7 bases from V and 4 bases from J; junction bases left unmatched: 5. The CDR3 covers 13 residues. DNA of the CDR3: TGTGCCAGCATGCAGGGGGCGGGAGAGACCCAGTACTTC. It codes for CASMQGAGETQYF.

The rearrangement links TRBV20-1 to TRBJ2-2; the match to TRBD2 covers 9 bases. The CDR3 consists of 13 residues. The trim removed 6 bases at V and 9 bases at J, leaving 8 bases unmatched. Per the germline V gene, CDR1 is DFQATT and CDR2 is SNEGSKA (reference sequence). The DNA of the CDR3 is TGCAGTGCGAGTAGGTCTAGCGGGAGGGAGCTGTTTTTT. Protein sequence: CSASRSSGRELFF.

This chain connects TRBV5-6 to TRBJ2-7; 9 positions agree with TRBD1. The CDR3 is 16 amino acids. After removal of 4 bases from V and 6 bases from J, the junction contained 14 bases not matched to a gene. CDR1 and CDR2 from the germline V gene are SGHDT and YYEEEE. In DNA, the CDR3 is TGTGCCAGCAGCCCGACCCCCGGGACAGGGACCCTCGAGCAGTACTTC. Amino acids: CASSPTPGTGTLEQYF.

The rearrangement uses TRBV7-8 and TRBJ2-1; D might be TRBD2 (5 bases). Germline values: CDR1 SGHVS, CDR2 FQNEAQ. V gave up 5 bases and J gave up 9 bases, with 8 bases separating them. The CDR3 is 11 amino acids. CDR3: CASSAGLEQFF. Here the CDR3 DNA reads TGTGCCAGCAGCGCGGGTCTTGAGCAGTTCTTC.

This rearrangement joins TRBV7-2 to TRBJ1-6, with D tentatively TRBD1 (5 bases). Looked up from germline, CDR1 is SGHTA and CDR2 is FQGNSA. Trimming left V 3 bases short and J 7 bases short, with 13 bases between. CDR3 length: 15 amino acids. CDR3 sequence: CASSFLDSRNSPLHF. DNA for the CDR3: TGTGCCAGCAGCTTTCTAGACAGCCGGAATTCACCCCTCCACTTT.

CDR3 loop: CASSPGTGWRAEAFF. The CDR3 coding sequence is TGTGCCAGCAGCCCCGGGACAGGGTGGAGGGCTGAAGCTTTCTTT. The rearrangement links TRBV14 to TRBJ1-1; TRBD1 matches 9 bases. Per germline, CDR1 SGHDN and CDR2 FVKESK. V lost 4 bases, J lost 6 bases, and 9 bases stayed unmatched. This CDR3 region has 15 residues.

The chain joins TRBV23-1 to TRBJ1-4; 11 positions match TRBD1. TRBV23-1 carries the ORF label, with uncertain function. There are 15 residues in the CDR3. V was pared by 5 bases and J by 8 bases, with 7 bases of the junction left unmatched. The CDR3 region is CASSSRTGGWEKLFF. Here the CDR3 DNA reads TGCGCCAGCAGTTCCCGGACAGGGGGCTGGGAAAAACTGTTTTTT.